This T cell receptor (beta chain) was captured in a study of T cell responses to AZD1222 COVID-19 vaccine. Findings and caveats of the study: Rises in breadth and depth of Spike-specific TCRs came after two AZD1222 doses.

Sequenced by immunoSEQ multiplex PCR; TCRdb stores in-frame clones only, minus some. This table has 160,000 or so clones, 85% to 90% appearing once. About this clone itself: Its target is unknown.

V dropped 10 bases and J dropped 7 bases, with 14 bases sitting between them. The CDR3 has 12 residues. Per germline, CDR1 MDHEN and CDR2 SYDVKM. The rearrangement uses TRBV28 and TRBJ2-1; D gene ambiguous. The sequencing used peripheral blood, collected on day 0 of AZD1222 vaccination. This sequence originates from an adult in good health. The CDR3 sequence: CATQLFGNEQFF. The CDR3 DNA sequence: TGTGCCACCCAGCTTTTTGGGAATGAGCAGTTCTTC.